Detailed here is one T cell receptor beta chain. The sample is drawn from a study of cytomegalovirus exposure and HLA in healthy donors. The study ran its PCR with 60 Vbeta and 13 Jbeta primers. Some clones are missing from TCRdb's copy, which holds only in-frame ones; the method was immunoSEQ multiplex PCR. Of about 90,000 clones in the sample, about 80% are singletons; the top ten hold about 0.5%. V lost 4 bases, J lost 1 base, and 6 bases stayed unmatched. Germline loops: CDR1 SGHRS, CDR2 YFSETQ. CDR3 length: 17 residues. The chain links TRBV5-1 to TRBJ2-6; TRBD1 matches at 9 bases. The sequence was obtained from a man younger than 45 in good health and CMV-seronegative. The sequenced material came from PBMCs. This CDR3 is CASSPGQGRSGANVLTF. Written as DNA, the CDR3 is TGCGCCAGCAGCCCCGGACAGGGGAGGTCTGGGGCCAACGTCCTGACTTTC. The whole variable domain, remainder taken from reference TRBV5-1 and TRBJ2-6, is KAGVTQTPRYLIKTRGQQVTLSCSPISGHRSVSWYQQTPGQGLQFLFEYFSETQRNKGNFPGRFSGRQFSNSRSEMNVSTLELGDSALYLCASSPGQGRSGANVLTFGAGSRLTVL.